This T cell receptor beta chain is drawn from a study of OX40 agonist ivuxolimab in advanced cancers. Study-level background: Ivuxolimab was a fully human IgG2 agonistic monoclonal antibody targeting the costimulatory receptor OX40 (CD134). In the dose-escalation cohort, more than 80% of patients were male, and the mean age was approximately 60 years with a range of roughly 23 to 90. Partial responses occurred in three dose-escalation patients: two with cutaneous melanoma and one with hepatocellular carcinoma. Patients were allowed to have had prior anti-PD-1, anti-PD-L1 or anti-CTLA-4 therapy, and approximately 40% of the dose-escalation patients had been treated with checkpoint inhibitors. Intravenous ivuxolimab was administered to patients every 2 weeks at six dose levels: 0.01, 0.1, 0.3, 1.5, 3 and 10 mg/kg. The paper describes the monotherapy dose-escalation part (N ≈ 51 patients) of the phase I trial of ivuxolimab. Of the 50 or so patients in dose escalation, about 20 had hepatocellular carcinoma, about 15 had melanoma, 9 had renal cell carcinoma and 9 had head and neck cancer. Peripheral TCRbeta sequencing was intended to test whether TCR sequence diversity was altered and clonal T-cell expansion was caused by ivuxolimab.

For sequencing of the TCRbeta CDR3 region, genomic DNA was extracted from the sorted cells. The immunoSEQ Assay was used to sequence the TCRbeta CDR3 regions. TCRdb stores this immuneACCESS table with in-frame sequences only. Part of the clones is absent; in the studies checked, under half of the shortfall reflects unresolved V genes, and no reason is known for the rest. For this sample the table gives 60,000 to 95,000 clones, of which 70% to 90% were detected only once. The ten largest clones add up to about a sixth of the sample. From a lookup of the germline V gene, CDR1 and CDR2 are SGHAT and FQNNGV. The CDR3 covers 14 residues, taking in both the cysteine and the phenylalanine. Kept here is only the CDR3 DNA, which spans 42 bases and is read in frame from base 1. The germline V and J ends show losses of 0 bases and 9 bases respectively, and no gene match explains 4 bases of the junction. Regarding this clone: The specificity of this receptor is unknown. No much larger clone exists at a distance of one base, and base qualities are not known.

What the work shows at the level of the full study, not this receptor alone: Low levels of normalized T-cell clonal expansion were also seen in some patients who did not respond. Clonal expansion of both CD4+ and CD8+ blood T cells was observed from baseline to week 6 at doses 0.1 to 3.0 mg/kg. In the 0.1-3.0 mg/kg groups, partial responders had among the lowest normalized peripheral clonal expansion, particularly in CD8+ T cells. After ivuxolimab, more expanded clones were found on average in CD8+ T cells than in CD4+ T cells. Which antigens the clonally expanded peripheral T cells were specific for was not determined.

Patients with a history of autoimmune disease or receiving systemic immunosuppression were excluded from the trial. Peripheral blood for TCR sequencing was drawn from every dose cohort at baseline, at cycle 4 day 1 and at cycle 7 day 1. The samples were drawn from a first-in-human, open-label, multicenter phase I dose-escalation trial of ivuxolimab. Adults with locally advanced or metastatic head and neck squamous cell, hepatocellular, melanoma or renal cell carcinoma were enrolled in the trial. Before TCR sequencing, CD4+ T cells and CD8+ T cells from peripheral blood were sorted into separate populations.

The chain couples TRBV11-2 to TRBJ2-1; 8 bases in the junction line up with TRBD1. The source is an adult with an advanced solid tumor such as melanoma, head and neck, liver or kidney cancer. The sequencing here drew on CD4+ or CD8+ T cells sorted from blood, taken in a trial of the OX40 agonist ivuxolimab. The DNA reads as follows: TGTGCCAGCAGCTTAGAGGCCCAGGGGGCTGAGCAGTTCTTC. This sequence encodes CASSLEAQGAEQFF.